This entry lists 26 T cell receptor beta chains sequenced from one sample in a study of T cells expressing NK-cell markers (dated by TCRdb to the early 2020s). Receptor libraries were prepared by 5' RACE. Instrument on record: Illumina HiSeq 2000. Reprocessed by TCRdb, the reads give a single entry per CDR3 protein sequence, without DNA. The data table for this sample lists around 470,000 distinct CDR3 sequences. The ten top clones hold roughly 1.4% of the sample. The sample was blood T cells: a sorted CD56 or NKG2C T cell subset, CD4+ or CD8+ T cells, or bulk PBMC T cells (not recorded which). These receptors were obtained from a woman aged 45 to 65 in good health. Donor details come from another sample of the same person, matched by shared clones.

The rearrangement joins TRBV5-1 to TRBJ2-3; TCRdb returns TRBD2, unconfirmable since there is no DNA. This CDR3 comprises 16 residues. Germline CDR1 is SGHRS and CDR2 is YFSETQ. Here the CDR3 reads CASSWGLAESTDTQYF.

The chain couples TRBV6-6 to TRBJ2-7; no DNA is available, so the TRBD1 call from TCRdb remains unchecked. The germline gives CDR1 MNHNY, CDR2 SVGAGI (reference sequence). There are 15 residues in the CDR3. The CDR3 is CASSFRDRPSYEQYF.

The chain uses TRBV6-5 and TRBJ2-1; TCRdb returns TRBD2, unconfirmable since there is no DNA. Germline V lookup: CDR1 MNHEY, CDR2 SVGAGI. This CDR3 has 14 residues. CDR3 region: CASRQTAGVNEQFF.

The V and J genes are TRBV12-3 or TRBV12-4 and TRBJ1-2; lacking DNA, the TRBD1 call made by TCRdb goes unchecked. This CDR3 contains 15 residues. The chain's CDR3 is CASTPLGQGAGGYTF.

The chain has TRBV27 and TRBJ1-2; TCRdb designates TRBD1, a call that cannot be tested without DNA. CDR3 length equals 15 residues. CDR1 MNHEY and CDR2 SMNVEV come from the germline V gene (reference sequence). CDR3 loop: CASMNRLDRDYGYTF.

The chain couples TRBV6-5 to TRBJ2-1; TCRdb calls TRBD2, which cannot be checked without DNA. The CDR3 runs to 15 residues. Germline V gene data show CDR1 as MNHEY and CDR2 as SVGAGI. The CDR3 loop is CASSRGTLSYNEQFF.

This chain connects TRBV6-2 or TRBV6-3 to TRBJ2-1; TCRdb names TRBD2, which stays unverified in the absence of DNA. In germline, CDR1 is MNHEY, CDR2 SVGEGT. The CDR3 contains 16 residues. The CDR3 protein is CASSTEQVLWRDEQFF.

V and J are TRBV6-5 and TRBJ2-2; the TCRdb call, TRBD1, lacks DNA for checking. The V gene's germline CDR1 is MNHEY and CDR2 SVGAGI. The CDR3 contains 16 residues. The chain's CDR3 is CASRPPGTGGSGELFF.

The rearrangement joins TRBV20-1 to TRBJ2-2. This CDR3 has 13 residues. Germline assignment: CDR1 DFQATT and CDR2 SNEGSKA (reference sequence). The CDR3: CSARVFGGGELFF.

The V gene is TRBV29-1, the J gene TRBJ2-5. The CDR3 is 13 amino acids. From germline, CDR1 is SQVTM and CDR2 ANQGSEA. This chain's CDR3 is CSVVGRGEETQYF.

The chain recombines TRBV25-1 with TRBJ2-1. There are 12 residues in the CDR3. Germline lookup yields CDR1 MGHDK and CDR2 SYGVNS. CDR3 amino acids: CASSERGNEQFF.

CDR3 in amino acids: CASSSQTRRTGELFF. The V gene is TRBV5-1, the J gene TRBJ2-2; TCRdb calls TRBD2, which cannot be checked without DNA. Germline CDR1 is SGHRS and CDR2 is YFSETQ. The CDR3 totals 15 residues.

The V gene is TRBV11-2, the J gene TRBJ1-1; TCRdb returns TRBD1, unconfirmable since there is no DNA. CDR3 size: 16 residues. Germline loops: CDR1 SGHAT, CDR2 FQNNGV. The CDR3 protein is CASSLRRQGRDTEAFF.

This chain connects TRBV5-1 to TRBJ2-1. CDR1 SGHRS and CDR2 YFSETQ come from the germline V gene. This CDR3 is built from 12 residues. The CDR3 protein is CASSQKYNEQFF.

This chain joins TRBV5-1 and TRBJ1-1. Germline V gene lookup returns CDR1 SGHRS and CDR2 YFSETQ. CDR3 size: 15 residues. CDR3 loop: CASSPGGGRWTEAFF.

The rearrangement joins TRBV5-6 to TRBJ2-1; lacking DNA, the TRBD2 call made by TCRdb goes unchecked. CDR1 and CDR2 (germline): SGHDT, YYEEEE. This CDR3 comprises 18 residues. CDR3 sequence: CASSLETSTSGWTFEQFF.

V usage is TRBV28 and J usage is TRBJ2-5; there is no DNA to check the TCRdb D call of TRBD2. CDR1 is MDHEN and CDR2 is SYDVKM in the germline V gene. CDR3 length: 15 residues. The CDR3 sequence is CASSLAGGHTETQYF. The full variable domain, rest sourced from reference TRBV28 and TRBJ2-5, is DVKVTQSSRYLVKRTGEKVFLECVQDMDHENMFWYRQDPGLGLRLIYFSYDVKMKEKGDIPEGYSVSREKKERFSLILESASTNQTSMYLCASSLAGGHTETQYFGPGTRLLVL.

The chain joins TRBV5-1 to TRBJ2-4; without DNA, the TCRdb call of TRBD2 cannot be checked. The CDR3 length is 16 residues. From germline, CDR1 is SGHRS and CDR2 YFSETQ. CDR3: CASSRGLAGEWDIQYF. Full variable domain (outside the CDR3, taken from reference TRBV5-1 and TRBJ2-4): KAGVTQTPRYLIKTRGQQVTLSCSPISGHRSVSWYQQTPGQGLQFLFEYFSETQRNKGNFPGRFSGRQFSNSRSEMNVSTLELGDSALYLCASSRGLAGEWDIQYFGAGTRLSVL.

The CDR3 spells CASKEAGNTDTQYF. The J gene is TRBJ2-3, the V gene TRBV19; with no DNA, the TCRdb D assignment of TRBD1 cannot be verified. In germline, CDR1 is LNHDA, CDR2 SQIVND (reference sequence). This CDR3 has 14 amino acids.

This chain links TRBV10-3 with TRBJ2-1; with no DNA, the TCRdb D assignment of TRBD2 cannot be verified. The CDR3 runs 15 residues. The germline gives CDR1 ENHRY, CDR2 SYGVKD. The CDR3 reads CAISPSGKPYNEQFF.

The CDR3 loop reads CASSLNSRGGYTF. The genes are TRBV12-3 or TRBV12-4 and TRBJ1-2. The CDR3 is 13 residues long.

The rearrangement links TRBV11-2 to TRBJ2-5; as DNA is missing, the TRBD1 call by TCRdb cannot be tested. Germline CDR1 is SGHAT and CDR2 is FQNNGV. This CDR3 has 15 residues. The CDR3 loop is CASSLRLAGEGTQYF.

J is TRBJ2-5 and V is TRBV14; TCRdb names TRBD2, which stays unverified in the absence of DNA. CDR3 length: 15 amino acids. Germline CDR1 reads SGHDN; CDR2 reads FVKESK. CDR3 region: CASSHLGAGSETQYF.

The CDR3 sequence is CASKDGNSGANVLTF. The chain employs TRBV5-1 and TRBJ2-6. Germline V gene data show CDR1 as SGHRS and CDR2 as YFSETQ. This CDR3 comprises 15 residues.

The chain uses TRBV12-3 or TRBV12-4 and TRBJ1-1. This CDR3 comprises 13 residues. The CDR3 is CASSRGRKQQAFF.

This chain joins TRBV12-3 or TRBV12-4 and TRBJ2-3. This CDR3 has 14 residues. CDR3 residues: CASSFSMAGDTQYF.